This TCR beta chain came from a study of PD-1 blockade in classical Hodgkin lymphoma. V shed 0 bases and J shed 4 bases, with 10 bases lying between them. Germline values: CDR1 ENHRY, CDR2 SYGVKD. The CDR3 length is 14 residues. Measured with immunoSEQ multiplex PCR; TCRdb has only the in-frame clones, and not every one. The repertoire includes 40,000 or so clones, 85% to 90% of them detected once, and approximately 9.1% sits in the top ten. Autologous stem cell transplantation was followed by relapse in every patient, and brentuximab vedotin exposure varied. The sequenced sample was peripheral blood mononuclear cells (PBMCs), obtained at baseline. The TCR was taken from a human donor with classical Hodgkin lymphoma. The chain uses TRBV10-3 and TRBJ2-7; D assignment may be TRBD1 or TRBD2 (6 bases each). This CDR3 is CAISESWGAYEQYF. The CDR3 nucleotides read TGTGCCATCAGTGAGTCGTGGGGGGCTTACGAGCAGTACTTC.